This TCR beta chain came from a study of blood T cell repertoires in COVID-19. Study in general: Sources were T cells, B-cell-depleted T cells, or PBMCs; the material itself was cDNA or gDNA.

This CDR3 has 12 residues. Germline CDR1 and CDR2: SGHRS and YFSETQ. The V and J ends lost 4 bases and 7 bases, in that order; junction bases with no gene match: 3. This clone was counted between two and nine times. The sample has other DNA sequences that encode this CDR3 too. In the study's own analysis: Using reference gene primer amplification, nucleated cell counts were estimated. Produced via immunoSEQ multiplex PCR; TCRdb's table is partial and in-frame only. Clone size and V and J calls were adopted from that table, with D and trimming inferred from the DNA. The repertoire consists of 250,000 or so clones, with roughly four fifths occurring once and the leading ten covering roughly 4.7%.

The sequencing sample was made of peripheral blood. The sequence came from a woman in her 70s with acute or convalescent COVID-19. The chain employs TRBV5-1 and TRBJ1-2; TRBD1 matches at 8 bases. Here the CDR3 reads CASSLDRVGYTF. As DNA, the CDR3 is TGCGCCAGCAGCCTGGACAGGGTTGGCTACACCTTC.